Presented here are 23 T cell receptor beta chains from one specimen sequenced in a study of blood T cells in healthy people across ages (dated by TCRdb to the mid-2010s). Libraries were constructed by 5' RACE. Sequencing was carried out with an Illumina HiSeq 2500. A second 7 to 11 cycle PCR used a sample-barcoded 5' primer and a J-beta primer mix. In-frame beta chains were kept once TCRdb had trimmed the public reads at Q25 with fastp and called clones with MiXCR. Each entry is one CDR3 protein sequence, shown with its most common DNA and genes. For this sample there are 500,000 to 700,000 distinct CDR3 sequences; 25% to 35% appear just once. Approximately 14% of the sample goes to the ten largest clones. The sequencing sample was made of blood. The source of these receptors is an elderly woman in good health.

In its sample, this clonotype was seen many times. The chain links TRBV7-9 to TRBJ1-1, with no clear D. The V and J ends lost 5 bases and 2 bases respectively, with 15 bases between them. This CDR3 has 15 amino acids. CDR1 and CDR2 (germline): SEHNR, FQNEAQ (reference sequence). The CDR3 sequence is CASSPIIQRNTEAFF. For the CDR3, the DNA is TGTGCCAGCAGCCCTATTATTCAGAGAAACACTGAAGCTTTCTTT.

The chain is built from TRBV2 and TRBJ2-3, with TRBD2 matching over 10 bases. This CDR3 contains 14 residues. Trimming removed 7 bases from V and 6 bases from J; junction bases left unmatched: 7. Germline V gives CDR1 SNHLY, CDR2 FYNNEI. DNA of the CDR3: TGTGCCAGCAACAGCGGGGGGGCCCGGGATACGCAGTATTTT. Protein product: CASNSGGARDTQYF.

This clonotype was seen ten or more times. V usage is TRBV5-1 and J usage is TRBJ1-1, with no clear D. The CDR3 sequence is 14 residues long. V was shortened by 1 base and J by 0 bases, with 7 bases between the two germline ends. Germline CDR1 SGHRS, CDR2 YFSETQ. DNA for the CDR3: TGCGCCAGCAGCTTGACGGTCTTGAACACTGAAGCTTTCTTT. The encoded protein is CASSLTVLNTEAFF.

In DNA form, the CDR3 reads TGCAGTGCAACAGGGGAATTCCAAGAGGCCCAGTTCTTC. Translating it yields CSATGEFQEAQFF. The chain recombines TRBV20-1 with TRBJ2-1; the match to TRBD1 covers 7 bases. J gave up 13 bases and V 6 bases, and 15 bases lay outside the gene matches. The length of the CDR3 is 13 residues. Germline V gives CDR1 DFQATT, CDR2 SNEGSKA (reference sequence).

V gene TRBV6-1 combines with J gene TRBJ2-3, with TRBD1 matching 9 bases. Germline V gives CDR1 MNHNS, CDR2 SASEGT. This CDR3 has 15 amino acids. The trim removed 3 bases at V and 3 bases at J, leaving 4 bases unmatched. This CDR3 reads CASSDTGGKTDTQYF. For the CDR3, the DNA is TGTGCCAGCAGTGACACAGGGGGCAAAACAGATACGCAGTATTTT.

The table lists this clonotype with many counts. The chain has TRBV6-5 and TRBJ2-7; the match to TRBD1 covers 9 bases. Per the germline V gene, CDR1 is MNHEY and CDR2 is SVGAGI. Trimming at V came to 8 bases and at J to 6 bases, leaving 8 bases not matched to a gene. This CDR3 contains 13 residues. CDR3 DNA: TGTGCCAGCCTGGACAGGGGAGTAGGCGAGCAGTACTTC. Protein product: CASLDRGVGEQYF.

Turning to this clonotype: One base away lies a much larger clone, so this may be a sequencing read error. The chain uses TRBV3-1 and TRBJ2-3; 8 bases fit TRBD2. From germline, CDR1 is LGHDT and CDR2 YNNKEL (reference sequence). The CDR3 is 13 residues long. The CDR3 sequence is CVSSQDSLAGQYF. The CDR3 coding sequence is TGTGTCAGCAGCCAAGATTCCCTAGCGGGGCAGTATTTT.

The V gene is TRBV12-3 or TRBV12-4, the J gene TRBJ2-3, with TRBD2 identical over 8 bases. CDR3 length: 12 residues. The V and J ends lost 6 bases and 5 bases, in that order; junction bases with no gene match: 1. CDR3 amino acids: CASSTSGDTQYF. The CDR3 bases are TGTGCCAGCAGCACTAGCGGAGATACGCAGTATTTT.

This clonotype was observed many times. The chain carries TRBV12-3 or TRBV12-4 and TRBJ2-5; 10 nucleotides line up with TRBD2. Germline trimming cut 5 bases from V and 5 bases from J; bases unmatched to any gene: 5. The CDR3 runs 14 residues. This CDR3 is CASSQRGGPETQYF. The CDR3 region has the DNA TGTGCCAGCAGTCAGCGGGGGGGCCCGGAGACCCAGTACTTC.

This clonotype was seen many times. The CDR3 sequence: CSARELAKNIQYF. Written as DNA, the CDR3 is TGCAGTGCTAGGGAACTAGCCAAAAACATTCAGTACTTC. J is TRBJ2-4 and V is TRBV20-1; D is ambiguous. Germline loops: CDR1 DFQATT, CDR2 SNEGSKA (reference sequence). The CDR3 runs 13 residues. V was pared by 3 bases and J by 0 bases, with 6 bases between.

The chain employs TRBV7-8 and TRBJ2-2; tentative D call: TRBD1 (6 bases). Germline loops: CDR1 SGHVS, CDR2 FQNEAQ. This CDR3 is 16 amino acids long. The V gene lost 5 bases and the J gene lost 0 bases, with 13 bases spanning the gap. The chain's CDR3 is CASSPTWTANTGELFF. Here the CDR3 DNA reads TGTGCCAGCAGCCCGACGTGGACAGCGAACACCGGGGAGCTGTTTTTT.

This clonotype was detected many times. This sequence joins TRBV20-1 and TRBJ2-3, with 9 bases matching TRBD2. Germline V gene lookup returns CDR1 DFQATT and CDR2 SNEGSKA (reference sequence). J lost 10 bases, V lost 3 bases, and 11 bases had no gene match. The CDR3 is made up of 14 amino acids. In nucleotides, the CDR3 is TGCAGTGCTAGGTCGATAGCGGGGGCAGCGGCGCAGTATTTT. Protein sequence: CSARSIAGAAAQYF.

This clonotype showed up many times. The chain carries TRBV5-6 and TRBJ2-7; possible D gene TRBD1, 5 bases. Germline-derived CDR1 and CDR2 are SGHDT and YYEEEE. V shed 4 bases and J shed 6 bases, with 17 bases lying between them. This CDR3 spans 14 amino acids. The CDR3, as DNA: TGTGCCAGCAGCCAGGGCCCAGGATACGGCGAGCAGTACTTC. Residues: CASSQGPGYGEQYF.

This clonotype was seen many times. This chain connects TRBV7-8 to TRBJ2-3, with TRBD2 as a possible D gene (5 bases). The V and J ends lost 2 bases and 8 bases respectively, with 14 bases between them. This CDR3 is 14 amino acids long. Germline values: CDR1 SGHVS, CDR2 FQNEAQ. The CDR3 sequence: CASSLPDSVGTQYF. The CDR3 coding sequence is TGTGCCAGCAGCTTACCGGACTCGGTTGGTACGCAGTATTTT.

This clonotype was recorded many times. V gene TRBV5-1 combines with J gene TRBJ2-7, with 10 bases matching TRBD2. Germline V gene data show CDR1 as SGHRS and CDR2 as YFSETQ. J lost 0 bases, V lost 2 bases, and 2 bases had no gene match. The CDR3 covers 15 residues. This CDR3 is CASSFGLADSYEQYF. Written as DNA, the CDR3 is TGCGCCAGCAGCTTTGGACTAGCGGACTCCTACGAGCAGTACTTC.

There are many counts of this clonotype. V gene TRBV15 combines with J gene TRBJ2-7; possibly TRBD1 for D (5 bases). The ends were cut back, 5 bases at V and 2 bases at J, with 16 bases in the middle. CDR1 LNHNV and CDR2 YYDKDF come from the germline V gene (reference sequence). The CDR3 sequence is 15 residues long. In DNA, the CDR3 is TGTGCCACCAGCGGTAAGGGGTCCGCAACCTACGAGCAGTACTTC. Translation: CATSGKGSATYEQYF.

This clonotype came up many times. This chain joins TRBV6-5 and TRBJ1-2; 7 bases map to TRBD1. The CDR3 covers 13 residues. The germline gives CDR1 MNHEY, CDR2 SVGAGI. Unmatched junction bases numbered 9, after V lost 6 bases and J lost 8 bases. In nucleotides, the CDR3 is TGTGCCAGCAGGATGGAGGGGGCCCAGGGCTACACCTTC. It yields the protein CASRMEGAQGYTF.

This clonotype was found once. V and J are TRBV7-9 and TRBJ2-3; no reliable D call. V lost 5 bases, J lost 6 bases, and 15 bases lay in between. Germline V gene data show CDR1 as SEHNR and CDR2 as FQNEAQ (reference sequence). The CDR3 covers 14 residues. The CDR3 is CASSLIMDEDTQYF. The CDR3 bases are TGTGCCAGCAGCCTTATAATGGACGAGGATACGCAGTATTTT.

This clonotype was seen repeatedly, ten times or more. This chain uses TRBV29-1 with TRBJ1-1; D is unclear. Per germline, CDR1 SQVTM and CDR2 ANQGSEA. The V gene lost 5 bases and the J gene lost 1 base, with 17 bases spanning the gap. The CDR3 is 15 amino acids. CDR3 in amino acids: CSVRINAERNTEAFF. The CDR3 coding sequence is TGCAGCGTTCGCATCAATGCAGAGCGGAACACTGAAGCTTTCTTT.

The sample holds many counts of this clonotype. V gene TRBV4-3 combines with J gene TRBJ2-1; TRBD1 agrees at 10 bases. J was trimmed by 4 bases and V by 0 bases; bases with no gene match: 6. This CDR3 comprises 17 residues. The germline CDR1 and CDR2 sequences are LGHNA and YSLEER. This chain's CDR3 is CASSQDGGQGTYNEQFF. CDR3 sequence (DNA): TGCGCCAGCAGCCAAGACGGGGGACAGGGGACTTACAATGAGCAGTTCTTC.

As concerns this clonotype: A single base separates this from a much larger clone, so it may be a read error. CDR3 in amino acids: CAGSLDRASGSYEQYF. DNA of the CDR3: TGTGCCGGCAGCTTAGACAGGGCGAGTGGCTCCTACGAGCAGTACTTC. The chain is built from TRBV7-9 and TRBJ2-7; 7 nucleotides match TRBD1. The germline V gene has CDR1 SEHNR and CDR2 FQNEAQ (reference sequence). This CDR3 region has 16 residues. The full variable domain, in which reference TRBV7-9 and TRBJ2-7 provide the parts outside the CDR3, is DTGVSQNPRHKITKRGQNVTFRCDPISEHNRLYWYRQTLGQGPEFLTYFQNEAQLEKSRLLSDRFSAERPKGSFSTLEIQRTEQGDSAMYLCAGSLDRASGSYEQYFGPGTRLTVT.

The chain recombines TRBV11-2 with TRBJ1-4; tentatively, D is TRBD1 (5 bases). V gave up 5 bases and J gave up 16 bases, with 20 bases separating them. The length of the CDR3 is 13 residues. Per the germline V gene, CDR1 is SGHAT and CDR2 is FQNNGV. DNA of the CDR3: TGTGCCAGCAGCCAGGGTAAGGCGACTGGACCGTTTTTT. This translates into CASSQGKATGPFF.

The chain carries TRBV2 and TRBJ2-6, with D perhaps TRBD2 (5 bases). Between the trimmed V and J ends, which lost 6 bases and 5 bases, there was a span of 11 bases. The CDR3 is 14 amino acids. Germline CDR1 SNHLY, CDR2 FYNNEI. The CDR3 nucleotides are TGTGCCAGCAGGAGGGTCAGCTGGGCCAACGTCCTGACTTTC. Protein: CASRRVSWANVLTF. The full variable domain, rest sourced from reference TRBV2 and TRBJ2-6, is EPEVTQTPSHQVTQMGQEVILRCVPISNHLYFYWYRQILGQKVEFLVSFYNNEISEKSEIFDDQFSVERPDGSNFTLKIRSTKLEDSAMYFCASRRVSWANVLTFGAGSRLTVL.